These T cell receptor beta chains were read from a single sample in a study of cytomegalovirus exposure and HLA in healthy donors. Method: immunoSEQ multiplex PCR; TCRdb's copy keeps in-frame clones and lacks some. The table shows roughly 130,000 clones, with 75% to 90% occurring only once. What was sequenced was PBMCs. These receptors came from a woman between 18 and 29 years old in good health and CMV-seropositive. CDR3s include the opening cysteine and the closing phenylalanine or tryptophan. The D gene is left open where the match is weak. For some rows the clone size is stated as once, few or many, or as a class when expanded; others skip it.

J gene,D gene,clone size,V gene,CDR3 protein,CDR3 DNA
TRBJ2-5,TRBD1,-,TRBV9,CASSVEGTGFETQYF,TGTGCCAGCAGCGTAGAGGGGACAGGGTTTGAGACCCAGTACTTC
TRBJ2-7,TRBD2,-,TRBV4-2,CASSQVALSASSGEYEQYF,TGTGCCAGCAGCCAAGTCGCCCTTTCAGCCTCTAGCGGGGAGTACGAGCAGTACTTC
TRBJ1-5,-,-,TRBV2,CASSEAGRNQPQHF,TGTGCCAGCAGTGAAGCGGGGAGGAATCAGCCCCAGCATTTT
TRBJ1-1,-,once,TRBV9,CASSAAAGSMNTEAFF,TGTGCCAGCAGCGCGGCGGCTGGGTCCATGAACACTGAAGCTTTCTTT
TRBJ1-2,TRBD1,-,TRBV19,CASSTRTGGFYGYTF,TGTGCCAGTAGTACACGGACAGGGGGCTTCTATGGCTACACCTTC
TRBJ2-1,TRBD1,-,TRBV28,CASSFRDRGNNEQFF,TGTGCCAGCAGTTTCCGGGACAGGGGGAACAATGAGCAGTTCTTC
TRBJ2-1,TRBD1,-,TRBV9,CASSPGTGPYNEQFF,TGTGCCAGCTCCCCCGGGACAGGACCCTACAATGAGCAGTTCTTC
TRBJ2-6,TRBD1,once,TRBV27,CASSPTGTVSGANVLTF,TGTGCCAGCAGCCCGACAGGGACAGTATCTGGGGCCAACGTCCTGACTTTC
TRBJ1-1,-,-,TRBV2,CASSGSGYTEAFF,TGTGCCAGCAGTGGGTCCGGGTACACTGAAGCTTTCTTT
TRBJ1-3,TRBD1,-,TRBV10-1,CASSEGLGDREAGNTIYF,TGCGCCAGCAGTGAAGGTTTGGGAGACAGGGAGGCTGGAAACACCATATATTTT
TRBJ2-3,-,-,TRBV5-1,CASSQSPTSTDTQYF,TGCGCCAGCAGCCAATCTCCTACTAGCACAGATACGCAGTATTTT
TRBJ2-1,TRBD2,-,TRBV30,CAWSGTSGPYNEQFF,TGTGCCTGGAGCGGGACTAGCGGGCCTTACAATGAGCAGTTCTTC
TRBJ1-2,TRBD1,-,TRBV27,CASSHGQEPGYTF,TGTGCCAGCAGTCATGGACAGGAACCTGGCTACACCTTC
TRBJ2-2,TRBD2,-,TRBV6-4,CASSPRTSGRNTGELFF,TGTGCCAGCAGCCCCCGGACTAGCGGGCGAAACACCGGGGAGCTGTTTTTT
TRBJ2-7,-,once,TRBV28,CATRLSYEQYF,TGTGCCACCCGCCTCAGCTACGAGCAGTACTTC
TRBJ1-6,TRBD1,-,TRBV4-3,CASSQQTGLDRSPLHF,TGCGCCAGCAGCCAACAGACAGGGCTCGACCGGTCACCCCTCCACTTT
TRBJ2-2,TRBD2,few,TRBV5-1,CASKLSSGGTNTGELFF,TGCGCCAGCAAATTGTCTAGCGGGGGGACGAACACCGGGGAGCTGTTTTTT
TRBJ2-7,TRBD1,-,TRBV7-6,CASSTGATYEQYF,TGTGCCAGCAGCACAGGGGCGACCTACGAGCAGTACTTC
TRBJ2-7,-,-,TRBV29-1,CSVVVSSYEQYF,TGCAGCGTTGTGGTTAGCTCCTACGAGCAGTACTTC
TRBJ1-6,TRBD1,-,TRBV2,CASRTGAPLHF,TGTGCCAGCCGGACAGGGGCACCCCTCCACTTT
TRBJ1-1,-,-,TRBV7-2,CASSVQGMNTEAFF,TGTGCCAGCAGCGTACAGGGAATGAACACTGAAGCTTTCTTT
TRBJ1-4,-,-,TRBV6-5,CASSYYRSKSEKLFF,TGTGCCAGCAGTTATTACAGGAGCAAATCTGAAAAACTGTTTTTT
TRBJ2-5,TRBD2,-,TRBV12-5,CASGPGLAVQETQYF,TGTGCTAGTGGTCCCGGACTAGCGGTTCAAGAGACCCAGTACTTC
TRBJ2-7,-,-,TRBV12-5,CASGLGEGEAKKQYF,TGTGCTAGTGGTCTGGGTGAGGGGGAAGCTAAGAAGCAGTACTTC
TRBJ1-2,-,-,TRBV29-1,CSVTEGQEQTF,TGCAGCGTTACCGAAGGCCAGGAACAAACCTTC
TRBJ1-2,-,-,TRBV19,CASISQGIDYGYTF,TGTGCCAGTATCTCTCAGGGGATTGACTATGGCTACACCTTC
TRBJ1-1,-,-,TRBV7-3,CASSLGQGTEAFF,TGTGCCAGCAGCTTAGGGCAGGGGACTGAAGCTTTCTTT
TRBJ2-5,TRBD2,-,TRBV7-2,CASSLGGGQETQYF,TGTGCCAGCAGCTTAGGGGGGGGCCAAGAGACCCAGTACTTC
TRBJ2-1,-,-,TRBV27,CASSLSRGNEQFF,TGTGCCAGCAGTTTAAGCAGGGGCAATGAGCAGTTCTTC
TRBJ1-6,-,-,TRBV15,CATSRDSGGGDSPLHF,TGTGCCACCAGCAGAGATTCCGGGGGAGGAGATTCACCCCTCCACTTT
TRBJ2-7,-,-,TRBV11-2,CASSFVALDYEQYF,TGTGCCAGCAGCTTTGTAGCTCTCGACTACGAGCAGTACTTC
TRBJ2-1,-,-,TRBV12-1,CASSFCLAGTKRTEQFF,TGTGCCAGCAGCTTTTGTCTAGCGGGGACTAAACGCACTGAGCAGTTCTTC
TRBJ1-1,-,-,TRBV7-9,CASSQGRGRPEAFF,TGTGCCAGCAGCCAAGGGCGGGGTAGACCTGAAGCTTTCTTT
TRBJ1-1,-,-,TRBV7-6,CASSRTGGVYTEAFF,TGTGCCAGCAGCCGAACGGGGGGGGTATACACTGAAGCTTTCTTT
TRBJ2-2,-,-,TRBV6-5,CASSPFSTGELFF,TGTGCCAGCAGTCCTTTCAGCACCGGGGAGCTGTTTTTT
TRBJ2-7,-,-,TRBV28,CASSLTLLGATKGNEQYF,TGTGCCAGCAGTCTAACTCTGCTGGGGGCGACAAAGGGCAACGAGCAGTACTTC
TRBJ2-2,-,-,TRBV27,CASSLSSPPTGELFF,TGTGCCAGCAGTTTGTCGAGTCCCCCAACCGGGGAGCTGTTTTTT
TRBJ1-1,-,-,TRBV28,CASSRQELNTEAFF,TGTGCCAGCAGTAGACAGGAGCTGAACACTGAAGCTTTCTTT
TRBJ2-5,TRBD2,-,TRBV5-6,CASSLILSGRGQETQYF,TGTGCCAGCAGCTTGATTCTTTCTGGGAGGGGCCAAGAGACCCAGTACTTC
TRBJ1-5,-,-,TRBV28,CASSRGAQHF,TGTGCCAGCAGTCGGGGGGCCCAGCATTTT